These 14 T cell receptor beta chains originate from one sample sequenced in a study of blood T cell repertoires in COVID-19. This table comes from immunoSEQ multiplex PCR, and its TCRdb copy is limited to in-frame clones, with some not included. The sample lists 70,000 or so clones; approximately 80% were seen once. The sequenced material came from peripheral blood. The source of these receptors is an older woman with acute or convalescent COVID-19.

Only a few counts were recorded for this clone. The chain uses TRBV30 and TRBJ2-3, with 12 nucleotides matching TRBD1. The CDR3 consists of 13 residues. Trimming cost V 3 bases and J 6 bases; bases outside gene matches: 1. Germline values: CDR1 GTSNPN, CDR2 SVGIG (reference sequence). As DNA, the CDR3 is TGTGCCTGGAGGGGACAGGGGGCTGATACGCAGTATTTT. Its translation: CAWRGQGADTQYF.

The rearrangement links TRBV6-5 to TRBJ2-3; D gene uncertain. Germline-derived CDR1 and CDR2 are MNHEY and SVGAGI. This CDR3 region has 14 residues. Trimming pared 1 base from V and 1 base from J, leaving 6 bases between. CDR3 coding DNA: TGTGCCAGCAGTTACTTTCGAGGCACAGATACGCAGTATTTT. The encoded protein is CASSYFRGTDTQYF.

The rearrangement uses TRBV7-3 and TRBJ2-3, with TRBD2 as a possible D gene (6 bases). The CDR3 loop spans 15 amino acids. The ends were cut back, 2 bases at V and 4 bases at J, with 13 bases in the middle. Germline-derived CDR1 and CDR2 are SGHTA and FQGTGA. The CDR3 bases are TGTGCCAGCAGCTTAGGCGGGGCAGGTGCAGATACGCAGTATTTT. The encoded protein is CASSLGGAGADTQYF.

This chain joins TRBV3-1 (or the pseudogene TRBV3-2) and TRBJ2-5, with a weak D call TRBD2 (6 bases). The CDR3 runs to 16 residues. Trimming pared 4 bases from V and 5 bases from J, leaving 20 bases between. Per the germline V gene, CDR1 is LGHDT and CDR2 is YNNKEL (reference sequence). The CDR3 nucleotides read TGTGCCAGCAGCCCAAACCGGGACTTTCCCCTGGAGACCCAGTACTTC. This gives the protein CASSPNRDFPLETQYF.

The J gene is TRBJ1-3, the V gene TRBV7-6; 10 bases are shared with TRBD1. Trimming cost V 4 bases and J 10 bases; bases outside gene matches: 10. Germline V gene data show CDR1 as SGHVS and CDR2 as FNYEAQ. The CDR3 runs 15 residues. The chain's CDR3 is CASSSAGTGAKTIYF. The CDR3 coding sequence is TGTGCCAGCAGCTCCGCCGGGACAGGGGCCAAAACCATATATTTT.

The chain has TRBV9 and TRBJ2-3; no clear D. The CDR3 contains 16 residues. With 4 bases removed from V and 2 bases from J, the gap between germline ends came to 17 bases. Germline values: CDR1 SGDLS, CDR2 YYNGEE. The DNA of the CDR3 is TGTGCCAGCAGCCAGACACTCACGCTGCCCACAGATACGCAGTATTTT. Its translation: CASSQTLTLPTDTQYF.

This clone was observed a handful of times. The V and J genes are TRBV15 and TRBJ1-1; 7 nucleotides match TRBD1. J lost 6 bases, V lost 2 bases, and 9 bases had no gene match. The CDR3 consists of 15 residues. Germline lookup yields CDR1 LNHNV and CDR2 YYDKDF (reference sequence). The CDR3 loop reads CATSRPTTGKAEAFF. DNA for the CDR3: TGTGCCACCAGCAGACCGACGACAGGGAAAGCTGAAGCTTTCTTT.

The rearrangement joins TRBV11-2 to TRBJ1-1; TRBD1 agrees at 7 bases. Germline V lookup: CDR1 SGHAT, CDR2 FQNNGV. Losses at the gene ends were 1 base for V and 1 base for J; bases not matched to a gene: 9. CDR3 length: 17 residues. CDR3 sequence reads: CASSLVRVDRANTEAFF. The DNA for the CDR3 is TGTGCCAGCAGCTTAGTCCGGGTCGACAGGGCGAACACTGAAGCTTTCTTT.

The chain links TRBV9 to TRBJ2-1; TRBD2 matches at 10 bases. The CDR3 loop spans 15 amino acids. The germline CDR1 and CDR2 sequences are SGDLS and YYNGEE. V dropped 2 bases and J dropped 4; count of bases not matched to a gene: 3. CDR3 sequence (DNA): TGTGCCAGCAGCGTCTATAGCGGGGGGTACAATGAGCAGTTCTTC. Its translation is CASSVYSGGYNEQFF. The full variable domain, in which reference TRBV9 and TRBJ2-1 provide the parts outside the CDR3, is DSGVTQTPKHLITATGQRVTLRCSPRSGDLSVYWYQQSLDQGLQFLIQYYNGEERAKGNILERFSAQQFPDLHSELNLSSLELGDSALYFCASSVYSGGYNEQFFGPGTRLTVL.

V is TRBV19 and J is TRBJ1-2; no firm D call. The V gene lost 5 bases and the J gene lost 4 bases, with 17 bases spanning the gap. Germline V lookup: CDR1 LNHDA, CDR2 SQIVND (reference sequence). This CDR3 region has 15 residues. The CDR3 nucleotides are TGTGCCAGTAGTCCCGAAGGACTGATTTCCTATGGCTACACCTTC. It encodes CASSPEGLISYGYTF.

This chain connects TRBV9 to TRBJ2-3; no reliable D call. V lost 1 base, J lost 0 bases, and 6 bases lay in between. The CDR3 extends over 14 amino acids. The germline gives CDR1 SGDLS, CDR2 YYNGEE. The CDR3 is CASSVTLSTDTQYF. The CDR3 nucleotides are TGTGCCAGCAGCGTAACGCTAAGCACAGATACGCAGTATTTT.

The genes are TRBV6-1 and TRBJ2-3; D is unclear. This CDR3 has 15 residues. Germline CDR1 reads MNHNS; CDR2 reads SASEGT. Trimming left V 2 bases short and J 2 bases short, with 11 bases between. As DNA, the CDR3 is TGTGCCAGCAGTGAAATGGCCAGACTCACAGATACGCAGTATTTT. It codes for CASSEMARLTDTQYF.

This clone was counted a few times. V usage is TRBV6-5 and J usage is TRBJ2-7; 7 bases map to TRBD2. The germline gives CDR1 MNHEY, CDR2 SVGAGI. The J segment lost 2 bases and the V segment lost 6 bases, leaving 7 bases of the junction unmatched. This CDR3 region has 14 residues. Here the CDR3 DNA reads TGTGCCAGCAGCCCCGGGACTAACGCCTACGAGCAGTACTTC. This codes for CASSPGTNAYEQYF.

The chain employs TRBV25-1 and TRBJ1-6; D unresolved. Trimming took off 7 bases at V and 2 bases at J, with 9 bases between the two ends. This CDR3 spans 14 amino acids. Germline lookup yields CDR1 MGHDK and CDR2 SYGVNS. CDR3 loop: CASTGSAYNSPLHF. For the CDR3, the DNA is TGTGCCAGCACCGGGTCCGCCTATAATTCACCCCTCCACTTT.